This T cell receptor (beta chain) was profiled in a study of T-cell memory formation after mild COVID-19. This clonotype was counted only a few times. One entry per CDR3 protein results from TCRdb running MiXCR on the 5' RACE reads. The repertoire includes more than 400,000 distinct CDR3 sequences, roughly 20% of them detected once, and about 12% sits in the top ten. The length of the CDR3 is 13 residues. Looked up from germline, CDR1 is SQVTM and CDR2 is ANQGSEA. The germline V and J ends were trimmed by 4 bases and 5 bases, with 14 bases remaining between them. Material for sequencing was PBMCs or a T cell subset sorted from them (not recorded which). The receptor was isolated from an adult woman who had mild COVID-19 (a few samples of this study predate the infection). Cell type and time point are not known. V gene TRBV29-1 combines with J gene TRBJ1-1; tentative D call: TRBD1 (5 bases). For the CDR3, the DNA is TGCAGCGTTGTGGGGCAGGGTGGGACTGAAGCTTTCTTT. It encodes CSVVGQGGTEAFF.